This T cell receptor (beta chain) was profiled in a study of blood T cell repertoires in COVID-19. Trimming cost V 6 bases and J 5 bases, with 13 bases left between them. The CDR3 contains 13 residues. Germline values: CDR1 MNHNY, CDR2 SVGAGI (reference sequence). Measured with immunoSEQ multiplex PCR; TCRdb has only the in-frame clones, and not every one. The data contain 250,000 or so clones, 80% to 90% of them singletons. The sequencing input was peripheral blood. This chain joins TRBV6-6 and TRBJ1-2; TRBD1 might be the D (5 bases). The source is a woman aged 25 to 39 with active or convalescent COVID-19. The CDR3 bases are TGTGCCAGCAGCCCGGTGGGGGGATATGGCTACACCTTC. Its translation is CASSPVGGYGYTF.